These 24 T cell receptor beta chains were all obtained from the same sample, sequenced in a study of blood T cell repertoires in COVID-19. The table came from immunoSEQ multiplex PCR; TCRdb's copy has only in-frame clones and leaves some out. The table lists about 120,000 clones, approximately 80% of them singletons. The sequenced sample consisted of peripheral blood. Receptors originate from a woman between 65 and 79 years old with acute or convalescent COVID-19.

CDR3 in DNA: TGTGCCAGTAGTACCACGGGAGTTGGTGGCACTGAAGCTTTCTTT. This gives the protein CASSTTGVGGTEAFF. V gene TRBV19 combines with J gene TRBJ1-1; D remains ambiguous. CDR3 length: 15 residues. Germline assignment: CDR1 LNHDA and CDR2 SQIVND (reference sequence). V shed 4 bases and J shed 4 bases, with 16 bases lying between them.

This clone was counted only a few times. This chain joins TRBV3-1 (or the pseudogene TRBV3-2) and TRBJ2-4; possible D gene TRBD1, 5 bases. Germline V gives CDR1 LGHDT, CDR2 YNNKEL (reference sequence). CDR3 length: 14 residues. V lost 2 bases to trimming and J lost 9 bases, with 14 bases between them. The CDR3 DNA sequence: TGTGCCAGCAGCCAACTAGGGCAGGGAAGCATTCAGTACTTC. It yields the protein CASSQLGQGSIQYF.

This clone was observed a single time. The chain links TRBV6-5 to TRBJ2-2; D possibly corresponds to TRBD1 (6 bases). V lost 0 bases and J lost 4, with 12 bases in between. Germline lookup yields CDR1 MNHEY and CDR2 SVGAGI. The CDR3 sequence is 16 residues long. The DNA for the CDR3 is TGTGCCAGCAGTTACTCGCGCACAGGGAGCACCGGGGAGCTGTTTTTT. Translated: CASSYSRTGSTGELFF.

V usage is TRBV5-4 and J usage is TRBJ1-1; D not resolved. V dropped 1 base and J dropped 3 bases, with 7 bases sitting between them. Germline values: CDR1 SGHNT, CDR2 YYREEE (reference sequence). The length of the CDR3 is 13 residues. The CDR3 DNA reads as TGTGCCAGCAGCTTGCGGGGAGACACTGAAGCTTTCTTT. Protein product: CASSLRGDTEAFF.

The rearrangement joins TRBV30 to TRBJ1-1, with D possibly being TRBD1 (6 bases). CDR1 and CDR2 from the germline V gene are GTSNPN and SVGIG (reference sequence). Trimming removed 1 base at V and 3 bases at J, with 12 bases between. This CDR3 region has 14 residues. CDR3 nucleotide sequence: TGTGCCTGGAGTGATACAACAGGGCACACTGAAGCTTTCTTT. Protein product: CAWSDTTGHTEAFF.

This chain uses TRBV24-1 with TRBJ1-5; 8 nucleotides line up with TRBD1. This CDR3 has 15 residues. V lost 3 bases and J lost 5; bases outside the gene matches: 5. The germline gives CDR1 KGHDR, CDR2 SFDVKD. The CDR3 spells CATSDPGQGDQPQHF. CDR3 bases: TGTGCCACCAGTGATCCCGGACAGGGAGATCAGCCCCAGCATTTT.

The chain carries TRBV6-1 and TRBJ1-4, with 8 nucleotides matching TRBD1. This CDR3 is built from 14 residues. The V segment lost 7 bases and the J segment 4 bases; nucleotides outside the gene matches: 5. Germline-derived CDR1 and CDR2 are MNHNS and SASEGT. CDR3 DNA sequence: TGTGCCAGCAAAATGGGACAGGTTAATGAAAAACTGTTTTTT. It specifies CASKMGQVNEKLFF.

The J gene is TRBJ1-2, the V gene TRBV10-3, with 7 bases matching TRBD1. Germline CDR1 reads ENHRY; CDR2 reads SYGVKD. V shed 6 bases and J 0 bases; nucleotides not matched to a gene: 4. The CDR3 length is 14 residues. The CDR3, as DNA: TGTGCCATCAGGACAGGGTCCACTAACTATGGCTACACCTTC. Protein sequence: CAIRTGSTNYGYTF.

The chain joins TRBV9 to TRBJ2-1; 11 bases agree with TRBD2. J lost 7 bases, V lost 1 base, and 4 bases had no gene match. CDR1 is SGDLS and CDR2 is YYNGEE in the germline V gene. The CDR3 loop spans 15 amino acids. CDR3: CASSVLAGGPNEQFF. The CDR3 DNA reads TGTGCCAGCAGCGTATTAGCGGGGGGGCCTAATGAGCAGTTCTTC.

V gene TRBV6-2 or TRBV6-3 combines with J gene TRBJ2-1; the D gene is possibly TRBD2 (6 bases). The CDR3 contains 15 residues. V shed 5 bases and J shed 2 bases, with 13 bases lying between them. CDR1 and CDR2 from the germline V gene are MNHEY and SVGEGT. The CDR3 is CASSKGLDPYNEQFF. The CDR3 DNA is TGTGCCAGCAGTAAGGGACTCGACCCCTACAATGAGCAGTTCTTC.

The chain employs TRBV5-4 and TRBJ1-1; the D gene is possibly TRBD1 (6 bases). The CDR3 length is 15 residues. Germline V lookup: CDR1 SGHNT, CDR2 YYREEE (reference sequence). Trimming cost V 5 bases and J 0 bases, with 14 bases left between them. The CDR3 sequence is CASRHRERMNTEAFF. The CDR3 DNA sequence: TGTGCCAGCAGACACAGGGAAAGGATGAACACTGAAGCTTTCTTT.

This sequence joins TRBV4-3 and TRBJ1-2; TRBD1 might be the D (6 bases). The V gene's germline CDR1 is LGHNA and CDR2 YSLEER. Trimming removed 0 bases at V and 7 bases at J, with 15 bases between. CDR3 size: 15 residues. The CDR3 spells CASSQDRGSIGGYTF. Written as DNA, the CDR3 is TGCGCCAGCAGCCAAGACAGGGGAAGCATTGGTGGCTACACCTTC.

This clone was picked up a small number of times. This rearrangement joins TRBV27 to TRBJ1-2, with TRBD1 identical over 10 bases. This CDR3 spans 15 amino acids. The germline CDR1 and CDR2 sequences are MNHEY and SMNVEV (reference sequence). V trimming: 5 bases; J trimming: 9 bases; junction bases outside the gene matches: 12. CDR3 nucleotides: TGTGCCAGCAGTCCCCAGACAGGGGGCGCGATTCGCTACACCTTC. Protein: CASSPQTGGAIRYTF.

In this sample, this clone turned up a few times. V usage is TRBV6-6 and J usage is TRBJ1-2; D not certain. Germline loops: CDR1 MNHNY, CDR2 SVGAGI (reference sequence). The V gene lost 4 bases and the J gene lost 6 bases, with 15 bases spanning the gap. There are 14 residues in the CDR3. CDR3 protein: CASSFTASGDGYTF. CDR3 DNA: TGTGCCAGCAGTTTTACAGCCTCGGGAGATGGCTACACCTTC.

This clone appeared a few times. This sequence joins TRBV29-1 and TRBJ2-5; 7 bases are a match to TRBD1. The CDR3 is 12 residues long. Losses at the gene ends were 7 bases for V and 4 bases for J; bases not matched to a gene: 6. CDR1 is SQVTM, CDR2 ANQGSEA, per germline. DNA of the CDR3: TGCAGCGGGAGGACAGGTGGAGAGACCCAGTACTTC. Translating it yields CSGRTGGETQYF.

The V call is TRBV7-9, the J call TRBJ2-3; no clear D gene. The CDR3 totals 14 residues. In germline, CDR1 is SEHNR, CDR2 FQNEAQ (reference sequence). The V end was cut by 7 bases, the J end by 2 bases, with 13 bases between. The CDR3 nucleotides read TGTGCCAGCACCCAAGGGTACTTCACAGATACGCAGTATTTT. Its translation is CASTQGYFTDTQYF.

The J gene is TRBJ1-5, the V gene TRBV7-2; 12 nucleotides agree with TRBD1. V shed 3 bases, J shed 7 bases, and the junction held 13 bases outside the gene matches. Per the germline V gene, CDR1 is SGHTA and CDR2 is FQGNSA. CDR3 size: 18 residues. CDR3 residues: CASSFEGDRGRRDQPQHF. The CDR3, as DNA: TGTGCCAGCAGCTTTGAGGGGGACAGGGGGCGAAGAGACCAGCCCCAGCATTTT.

The gene calls are TRBV2 and TRBJ1-3; the D is unclear. The CDR3 loop spans 15 amino acids. V shed 8 bases and J shed 0 bases, with 14 bases lying between them. Per the germline V gene, CDR1 is SNHLY and CDR2 is FYNNEI. Written as DNA, the CDR3 is TGTGCCAGCGGGCCCCTCACAATCTCTGGAAACACCATATATTTT. Its translation: CASGPLTISGNTIYF.

The V gene is TRBV7-8, the J gene TRBJ2-2, with D unclear. Trimming removed 1 base at V and 4 bases at J, with 7 bases between. This CDR3 is 14 amino acids long. Per germline, CDR1 SGHVS and CDR2 FQNEAQ. CDR3 amino acids: CASSLGQITGELFF. The DNA for the CDR3 is TGTGCCAGCAGCTTAGGACAAATCACCGGGGAGCTGTTTTTT.

This clone was observed a few times. The gene calls are TRBV7-2 and TRBJ2-3; TRBD2 aligns across 11 bases. The CDR3 loop spans 16 amino acids. Unmatched junction bases numbered 3, after V lost 2 bases and J lost 2 bases. Germline V gives CDR1 SGHTA, CDR2 FQGNSA. CDR3 DNA: TGTGCCAGCAGCTTAAGACTAGCGGGGACCACAGATACGCAGTATTTT. It encodes CASSLRLAGTTDTQYF.

This chain uses TRBV29-1 with TRBJ1-2; 9 bases line up with TRBD1. The CDR3 covers 15 residues. CDR1 is SQVTM and CDR2 is ANQGSEA in the germline V gene. V gave up 6 bases and J gave up 5 bases; unmatched junction bases: 13. CDR3 in DNA: TGCAGCGTAGGACTCGCCCCGGGACAGGGTTATGGCTACACCTTC. Translating gives CSVGLAPGQGYGYTF.

V is TRBV15 and J is TRBJ2-2; 9 bases agree with TRBD2. Germline lookup yields CDR1 LNHNV and CDR2 YYDKDF (reference sequence). Losses at the gene ends were 6 bases for V and 6 bases for J; bases not matched to a gene: 8. The length of the CDR3 is 15 residues. The CDR3 DNA reads as TGTGCCACCAGAGGGAAGCGGGGGGATCCCGGGGAGCTGTTTTTT. Translated: CATRGKRGDPGELFF.

The CDR3 is CASSGTLNTEAFF. In DNA form, the CDR3 reads TGTGCCAGCAGCGGGACATTAAACACTGAAGCTTTCTTT. The chain is built from TRBV12-3 or TRBV12-4 and TRBJ1-1, with a tentative D call TRBD1 (6 bases). V dropped 6 bases and J dropped 2 bases, with 10 bases sitting between them. There are 13 residues in the CDR3.

This clone was seen a single time. The chain joins TRBV12-3 or TRBV12-4 to TRBJ1-2; TRBD1 might be the D (6 bases). This CDR3 region has 12 residues. Trimming left V 5 bases short and J 8 bases short, with 12 bases between. CDR3 region: CASSGPQGGYTF. CDR3 DNA: TGTGCCAGCAGTGGTCCCCAGGGGGGCTACACCTTC.